This TCR beta chain was captured by sequencing in a study of control samples from healthy donors and cancer patients. V was clipped by 2 bases and J by 3 bases; unmatched bases: 2. Per germline, CDR1 LNHDA and CDR2 SQIVND (reference sequence). The CDR3 contains 14 residues. TCRdb keeps only in-frame clones here, not all; method: immunoSEQ multiplex PCR. Of 90,000 or so clones in the sample, around nine tenths are singletons; the top ten hold approximately 7.6%. This TCR derives from an older woman in good health. Sequencing used blood. This chain joins TRBV19 and TRBJ1-2, with 8 bases identical to TRBD1. CDR3 nucleotides: TGTGCCAGTAGTATACAGGGGGCTTACTATGGCTACACCTTC. Translated: CASSIQGAYYGYTF.